This T cell receptor beta chain was identified during a study of vaccination effects on CD4 cells after COVID-19. Before any sequencing was done, the ViraFEST assay used viral peptide pools to expand antigen-specific CD4+ T cells. Researchers isolated CD4+ T cells once less than 13 days of culture had elapsed. Prior SARS-CoV-2 infection was absent in the vaccine recipients, as shown by negative nucleocapsid antibodies. On day 3 and again on day 7, half the medium was replaced with IL-2 medium. Overall study findings and caveats: There was only 1 of 255 vaccine-induced clones in healthy vaccinees that cross-reacted with common cold coronaviruses.

As to this clone: Its antigen remains unidentified.

Generated by immunoSEQ multiplex PCR, the TCRdb table keeps only in-frame clones and is missing some. The sample yields approximately 44,000 clones, under 85% seen once. Sample: CD4+ T cells from PBMCs cultured with HCoV-NL63 spike peptides, taken before COVID-19 vaccination. The sequence came from a human donor who received a COVID-19 vaccine.

This CDR3 reads CASSLDIRGSSEEKLFF. CDR3 nucleotide sequence: TGTGCCAGCAGCTTAGATATTCGGGGGAGCTCGGAGGAAAAACTGTTTTTT. V is TRBV7-6 and J is TRBJ1-4, with D maybe TRBD1 (5 bases). Germline assignment: CDR1 SGHVS and CDR2 FNYEAQ. This CDR3 has 17 amino acids. V was trimmed by 1 base and J by 8 bases, leaving 20 bases between them.